This T cell receptor (beta chain) was captured in a study of T cell changes during pregnancy in multiple sclerosis. This table comes from immunoSEQ multiplex PCR, and its TCRdb copy is limited to in-frame clones, with some not included. The data show 40,000 to 55,000 clones, 94% seen once. Per the germline V gene, CDR1 is MNHEY and CDR2 is SMNVEV (reference sequence). Trimming pared 7 bases from V and 1 base from J, leaving 8 bases between. The CDR3 sequence is 14 residues long. Sequenced material: CD8+ T cells from peripheral blood mononuclear cells, taken in the first trimester of pregnancy. The chain uses TRBV27 and TRBJ2-6; possibly TRBD2 for D (5 bases). The source is a female donor with multiple sclerosis, enrolled in a pregnancy study. CDR3 protein: CASKRESGANVLTF. Here the CDR3 DNA reads TGTGCCAGCAAAAGGGAGTCTGGGGCCAACGTCCTGACTTTC.